The following is a T cell receptor (beta chain) sequence with its context. The source of the sample is a study of blood T cell repertoires in COVID-19. Study summary: The origin of the acute and convalescent COVID-19 samples was the United States, Italy and Spain. T cells, B-cell-depleted T cells, or PBMCs provided the cDNA or gDNA that served as material.

Trimming shortened V by 10 bases and J by 8 bases, and 12 bases separated the two germline ends. Germline CDR1 reads MNHEY; CDR2 reads SMNVEV (reference sequence). The CDR3 loop spans 12 amino acids. This table comes from immunoSEQ multiplex PCR, and its TCRdb copy is limited to in-frame clones, with some not included. In the table there are 390,000 or so clones, roughly 90% of which are singletons. What was sequenced was peripheral blood. V is TRBV27 and J is TRBJ1-6, with unresolved D. This sequence was found in a woman aged 25 to 39 with COVID-19, enrolled during active disease. This chain's CDR3 is CATTLADSPLHF. CDR3 bases: TGTGCCACCACCTTAGCGGATTCACCCCTCCACTTT.